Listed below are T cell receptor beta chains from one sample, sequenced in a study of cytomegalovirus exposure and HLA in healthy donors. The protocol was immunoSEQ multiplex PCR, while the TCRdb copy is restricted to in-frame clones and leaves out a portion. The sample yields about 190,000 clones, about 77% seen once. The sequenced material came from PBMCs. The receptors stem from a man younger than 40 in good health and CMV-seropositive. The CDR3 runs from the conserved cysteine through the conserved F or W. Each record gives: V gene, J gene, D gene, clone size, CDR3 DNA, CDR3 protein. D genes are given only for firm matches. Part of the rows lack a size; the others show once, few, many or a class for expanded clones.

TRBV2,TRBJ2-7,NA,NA,TGTGCCAGCAGTGCTCGGGGTGGGGGGAACACCTACGAGCAGTACTTC,CASSARGGGNTYEQYF
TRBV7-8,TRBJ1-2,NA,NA,TGTGCCAGCAGCTTAGCGGTAGCGGGATACGGCTACACCTTC,CASSLAVAGYGYTF
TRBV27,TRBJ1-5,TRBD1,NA,TGTGCCAGCAGTTTTGGGACAGGGGGCGATCAGCCCCAGCATTTT,CASSFGTGGDQPQHF
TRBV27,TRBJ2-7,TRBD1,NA,TGTGCCAGCAGTCGACAGGGGGGAACCTACGAGCAGTACTTC,CASSRQGGTYEQYF
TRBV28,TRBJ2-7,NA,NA,TGTGCCAGCAGTTTGTTGTCATACAGCTCCTACGAGCAGTACTTC,CASSLLSYSSYEQYF
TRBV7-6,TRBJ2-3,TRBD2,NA,TGTGCCAGCAGCTTGCGGGGGGCGGGAAATACGCAGTATTTT,CASSLRGAGNTQYF
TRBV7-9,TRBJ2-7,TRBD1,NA,TGTGCCAGCAGCTCCGGGACAGGTACCTACGAGCAGTACTTC,CASSSGTGTYEQYF
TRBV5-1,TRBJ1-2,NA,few,TGCGCCAGCAGCTTCTTACCCCTCCAGACACCCTCTGGCTACACCTTC,CASSFLPLQTPSGYTF
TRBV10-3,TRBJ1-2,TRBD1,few,TGTGCCATCAGTGCGGACAGGGTAGGAGGCTACACCTTC,CAISADRVGGYTF
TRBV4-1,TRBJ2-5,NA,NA,TGCGCCAGCAGCCCGCTCTGGGCAGCCCGCCAAGAGACCCAGTACTTC,CASSPLWAARQETQYF
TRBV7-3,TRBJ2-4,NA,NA,TGTGCCAGCAGCTTAACCAGGGCCAACATTCAGTACTTC,CASSLTRANIQYF
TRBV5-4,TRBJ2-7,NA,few,TGTGCCAGCAGTTTGGGAGCGCGGGACGTCGAGCAGTACTTC,CASSLGARDVEQYF
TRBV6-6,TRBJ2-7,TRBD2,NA,TGTGCCAGCAGCCTAGCGGGGGCCCCCTACGAGCAGTACTTC,CASSLAGAPYEQYF
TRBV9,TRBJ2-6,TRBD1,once,TGTGCCAGCAGCGTGCCTACAGGGGGGACGGGCTCTGGGGCCAACGTCCTGACTTTC,CASSVPTGGTGSGANVLTF
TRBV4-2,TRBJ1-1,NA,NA,TGTGCCAGCAGCAAGACGGGAGGCACTGAAGCTTTCTTT,CASSKTGGTEAFF
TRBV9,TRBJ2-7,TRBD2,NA,TGTGCCAGCAGCCTAAGCGGGAGTCCCCGGAACGAGCAGTACTTC,CASSLSGSPRNEQYF
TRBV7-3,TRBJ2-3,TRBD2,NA,TGTGCCAGCAGCTTAGGAAAACCGGGACTAGTTGGGTATTTT,CASSLGKPGLVGYF
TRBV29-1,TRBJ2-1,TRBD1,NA,TGCAGCGTTGCAGGGGGCAATGAGCAGTTCTTC,CSVAGGNEQFF